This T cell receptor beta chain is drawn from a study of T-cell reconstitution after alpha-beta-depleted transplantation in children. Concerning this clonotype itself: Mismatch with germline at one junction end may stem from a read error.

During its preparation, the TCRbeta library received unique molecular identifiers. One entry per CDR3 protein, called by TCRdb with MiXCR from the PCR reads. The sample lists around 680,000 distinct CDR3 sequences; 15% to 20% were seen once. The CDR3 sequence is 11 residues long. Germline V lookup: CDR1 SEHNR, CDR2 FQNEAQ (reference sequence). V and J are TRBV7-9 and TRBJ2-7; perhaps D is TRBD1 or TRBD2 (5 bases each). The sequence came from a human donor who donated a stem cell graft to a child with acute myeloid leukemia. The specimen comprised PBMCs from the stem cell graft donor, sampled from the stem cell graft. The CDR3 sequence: CASSFSGPPNF. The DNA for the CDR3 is TGTGCCAGCAGCTTTTCGGGACCTCCGAACTTC.